A selection of T cell receptor beta chains follows, all from one sample in a study of T cells in Graves' hyperthyroidism and ophthalmopathy. A single record per CDR3 protein comes from TCRdb applying MiXCR to the multiplex PCR reads. This sample yields over 700,000 distinct CDR3 sequences, of which 35% to 40% are seen a single time; approximately 8.7% belongs to the top ten. Sequencing used blood. The source of these receptors is a man between 18 and 35 years old with Graves' hyperthyroidism. The CDR3 runs from the conserved cysteine through the conserved F or W. A D gene is named only where the DNA matches it firmly. Expanded clones are given a class, and other clones once, few, many or no size at all.

>TRBV12-3/TRBV12-4|-|TRBJ2-7|TRBD1
TGTGCCAGCAGTTTTTGGGGACAGGGGGCGCGGGGGCTCGAGCAGTACTTC
CASSFWGQGARGLEQYF
>TRBV7-2|few|TRBJ2-7|TRBD1
TGTGCCAGCAGCCAAGGAGAGGACAGGGGGAACGAGCAGTACTTC
CASSQGEDRGNEQYF
>TRBV20-1|few|TRBJ2-7|-
TGCAGCGCAGGGCAGGGGAACGAGCAGTACTTC
CSAGQGNEQYF
>TRBV15|-|TRBJ1-6|-
TGTGCCACCAGCATTAGTGATTCACCCCTCCACTTT
CATSISDSPLHF
>TRBV20-1|-|TRBJ2-5|TRBD2
TGCAGTGCCCCCCGACTAGCGGGAGGTGAGACCCAGTACTTC
CSAPRLAGGETQYF
>TRBV27|-|TRBJ2-7|TRBD2
TGTGCCAGCAGGTCACTAGCGGGGAGCTCCTACGAGCAGTACTTC
CASRSLAGSSYEQYF
>TRBV12-3/TRBV12-4|-|TRBJ1-6|-
TGTGCCAGCAGCCCCCACGGGGGGGCTCCGAATTCACCCCTCCACTTT
CASSPHGGAPNSPLHF
>TRBV2|once|TRBJ1-6|-
TGTGCCAGCACCCTGGGTGAGGAGCCCCTCCACTTT
CASTLGEEPLHF
>TRBV5-1|-|TRBJ1-2|-
TGCGCCAGCAGCTCGGGCCACGAAACCCCGCATGGCTACACCTTC
CASSSGHETPHGYTF
>TRBV24-1|few|TRBJ1-5|-
TGTGCCACCAGTGTCGGGGGGAATCAGCCCCAGCATTTT
CATSVGGNQPQHF
>TRBV15|-|TRBJ2-6|-
TGTGCCACCAGCAGAGGGAGATACTCTGGGGCCAACGTCCTGACTTTC
CATSRGRYSGANVLTF
>TRBV29-1|-|TRBJ1-2|-
TGCAGCATTGAAGAAGGGGCCGGGTATGGCTACACCTTT
CSIEEGAGYGYTF
>TRBV6-1|-|TRBJ1-4|-
TGTGCCAGCAGGTCCGGGGGGAATGAAAAACTGTTTTTT
CASRSGGNEKLFF
>TRBV10-3|-|TRBJ2-5|TRBD1
TGTGCCATCAGTGACCGCGAACAGGGGGCCGTATATTCCGATATTCCCACCCAGTACTTC
CAISDREQGAVYSDIPTQYF
>TRBV12-3/TRBV12-4|-|TRBJ1-2|-
TGTGCCAGCAGTTTAAGATCGGGTACAGCTCGGGGCTACACCTTC
CASSLRSGTARGYTF
>TRBV7-2|-|TRBJ2-7|TRBD2
TGTGCCAGCAGCTTATGGTCTGGCGGGGGAACCTACGAGCAGTACTTC
CASSLWSGGGTYEQYF
>TRBV10-3|few|TRBJ1-1|-
TGTGCCAGCAGTTACGGTGACAGCTACACTGAAGCTTTCTTT
CASSYGDSYTEAFF
>TRBV11-2|-|TRBJ1-2|-
TGTGCCAGCAGAGTCGCAGTCGGGACCCCATATGGCTACACCTTC
CASRVAVGTPYGYTF
>TRBV4-1|many|TRBJ1-5|-
TGCGCCAGCAGCCACGGGGGAGGCAATCAGCCCCAGCATTTT
CASSHGGGNQPQHF
>TRBV15|few|TRBJ2-3|-
TGTGCCACCAGCAGAGCAGGCGGGATCGAGAGAGATACGCAGTATTTT
CATSRAGGIERDTQYF
>TRBV6-5|-|TRBJ2-7|-
TGTGCCAGCAGTTACTCGCGCTCCTCCGACGAGCAGTACTTC
CASSYSRSSDEQYF
>TRBV5-1|many|TRBJ1-2|TRBD1
TGCGCCAGCAGCTTGGACGGGACAGGGACCCATGGCTACACCTTC
CASSLDGTGTHGYTF
>TRBV20-1|-|TRBJ2-7|-
TGCAGTGCTAGAGGGGACCCCTCAAGCTCCTACGAGCAGTACTTC
CSARGDPSSSYEQYF
>TRBV9|many|TRBJ1-1|TRBD1
TGTGCCAGCAGCGACGGACAGGGAGGCACTGAAGCTTTCTTT
CASSDGQGGTEAFF
>TRBV4-2|many|TRBJ2-5|-
TGTGCCAGCAGCCAAGTGGCAGGGCAAGAGACCCAGTACTTC
CASSQVAGQETQYF
>TRBV9|-|TRBJ1-1|-
TGTGCCAGCAGCCCTCTAGGGAGCCCGAACACTGAAGCTTTCTTT
CASSPLGSPNTEAFF
>TRBV11-2|few|TRBJ1-3|TRBD1
TGTGCCAGCAGCGTTGACAGGGGAACGGGCGGAAACACCATATATTTT
CASSVDRGTGGNTIYF
>TRBV11-2|once|TRBJ2-7|-
TGTGCCTGGAGTGGTGACTCCCTCAACGAGCAGTACTTC
CAWSGDSLNEQYF
>TRBV19|many|TRBJ2-7|-
TGTGCCAGTAGGGGTGGAGAGCCCGAGCAGTACTTC
CASRGGEPEQYF
>TRBV29-1|-|TRBJ2-5|-
TGCAGCGTTGAGGAGGCTGATCAAGAGACCCAGTACTTC
CSVEEADQETQYF
>TRBV7-9|few|TRBJ1-1|TRBD1
TGTGCCAGCAGCCCCGGGACAGGGCACACTGAAGCTTTCTTT
CASSPGTGHTEAFF
>TRBV19|-|TRBJ2-7|TRBD2
TGTGCCAGTAGTCGGGGACTAGCGAACTCCTACGAGCAGTACTTC
CASSRGLANSYEQYF
>TRBV7-6|-|TRBJ2-7|TRBD2
TGTGCCAGCAGGAGACTAGCGGGGGGCTACGAGCAGTACTTC
CASRRLAGGYEQYF
>TRBV5-4|few|TRBJ1-1|TRBD1
TGTGCCAGCAGCACCGGGACAGGGCGGAGCACTGAAGCTTTCTTT
CASSTGTGRSTEAFF
>TRBV4-1|few|TRBJ2-2|-
TGCGCCAGCCGTTGGGGGCTCGACACCGGGGAGCTGTTTTTT
CASRWGLDTGELFF
>TRBV24-1|-|TRBJ1-5|-
TGTGCCACCAGTGAACCTGAGGAGCCTTCGAATCAGCCCCAGCATTTT
CATSEPEEPSNQPQHF
>TRBV20-1|few|TRBJ2-5|-
TGCAGTGCTAGCGGGACTGAGGGTGGAGAGACCCAGTACTTC
CSASGTEGGETQYF
>TRBV10-2|many|TRBJ1-5|TRBD1
TGCGCCAGCAGTGAACAGGGGGACCCCAATCAGCCCCAGCATTTT
CASSEQGDPNQPQHF
>TRBV13|few|TRBJ1-2|TRBD1
TGTGCCAGCGTACAGGGGCCTGGCTACACCTTC
CASVQGPGYTF
>TRBV2|few|TRBJ2-5|-
TGTGCCAGCACCGGAGGCCTCCAGGGGACCCAGTACTTC
CASTGGLQGTQYF